This TCR beta chain is from a study of blood T cell repertoires in COVID-19 (TCRdb year 2020). With respect to the entire study: The collaborator samples originated in the United States, Italy and Spain and spanned the acute and convalescent phases of COVID-19. The material from the prospective study consisted of cDNA or gDNA derived from T cells, B-cell-depleted T cells, or PBMCs. Deeply sampled blood TCRbeta repertoires from subjects exposed to, actively infected with, or recovered from COVID-19 were included in the dataset. The repertoires were made available in a free public database intended to serve as a resource for research on the immune response to SARS-CoV-2. Samples came from the ongoing ImmuneRACE study (first 160 participants) plus 1,254 subjects from 6 global collaborators. Nearly every sample came with metadata listing a de-identified subject ID, COVID-19 status, age in years and sex. Where available, HLA class I and class II types were obtained from metadata supplied by the sample provider rather than from assay-based typing. What the research found in general, with its limitations: How much clinical and demographic metadata was included differed by source and by participant, and the metadata was provided uncurated.

Details on this clone: It has no known antigen specificity. Within one base of it there is no much larger clone, and no base qualities were kept.

The immunoSEQ Assay, a bias-controlled multiplex PCR, was used to amplify TCRbeta CDR3 regions from genomic DNA. Under the source paper's analysis protocol: The number of nucleated cells in each sample was estimated by amplification of reference gene primers within the assay. Sequence reads were collapsed and filtered to measure the absolute abundance of every unique TCRbeta CDR3 rearrangement. For each sample, productive Simpson clonality was calculated by taking the square root of Simpson's diversity index across productive rearrangements. Drawn from immuneACCESS, this table holds only the in-frame rearrangements with V and J called that TCRdb kept. Clones are partly lost; checked studies trace under half to an unresolved V gene and leave the rest unexplained. That table furnishes V, J and clone size, whereas the DNA furnished D and trimming. Within this sample are 250,000 to 350,000 clones, with 65% to 85% of them counted one time only. In total, the top ten clones hold approximately 15% of the sample.

At one collaborating source in Seattle, patients were enrolled during active infection and were followed longitudinally through the course of disease. Collaborating institutions collected whole blood in K2EDTA tubes following their own protocols. For TCRbeta analysis, collaborators shipped samples in one of three forms: frozen whole blood, isolated PBMCs, or DNA extracted from either of those sample types. This clonotype was sampled from a person aged 65 to 85 with COVID-19, enrolled during active disease. The sequencing input was peripheral blood.

The nucleotide sequence is given as TGTGCCAGCAGGGGGACTAGCGGGAACAATGAGCAGTTCTTC. This encodes CASRGTSGNNEQFF. The chain is assembled from TRBV6-5 and TRBJ2-1; TRBD2 lines up with 13 middle nucleotides. The CDR3 numbers 14 residues from cysteine through phenylalanine. The sequence is cut down to CDR3 DNA, 42 bases in frame from base 1. Via the germline V gene, CDR1 is MNHEY and CDR2 SVGAGI. Here V drops 6 bases and J drops 5 bases, and the junction holds 1 base not matched to any gene.